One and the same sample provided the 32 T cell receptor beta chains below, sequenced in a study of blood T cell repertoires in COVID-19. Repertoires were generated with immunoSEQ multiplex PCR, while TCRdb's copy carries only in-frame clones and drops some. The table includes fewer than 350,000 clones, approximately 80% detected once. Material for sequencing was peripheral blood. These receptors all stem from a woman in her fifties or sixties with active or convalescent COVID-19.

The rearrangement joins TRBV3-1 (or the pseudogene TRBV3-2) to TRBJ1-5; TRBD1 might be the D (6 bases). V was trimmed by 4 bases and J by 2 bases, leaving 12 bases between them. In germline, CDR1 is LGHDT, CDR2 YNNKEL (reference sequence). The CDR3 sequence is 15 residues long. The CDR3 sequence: CASSPSGGGNQPQHF. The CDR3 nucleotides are TGTGCCAGCAGCCCGTCGGGGGGCGGCAATCAGCCCCAGCATTTT.

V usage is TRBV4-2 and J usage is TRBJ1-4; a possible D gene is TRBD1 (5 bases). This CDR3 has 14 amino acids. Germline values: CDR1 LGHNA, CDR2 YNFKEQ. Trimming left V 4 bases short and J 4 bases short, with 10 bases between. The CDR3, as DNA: TGTGCCAGCAGCCCGGACACACTTAATGAAAAACTGTTTTTT. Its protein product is CASSPDTLNEKLFF.

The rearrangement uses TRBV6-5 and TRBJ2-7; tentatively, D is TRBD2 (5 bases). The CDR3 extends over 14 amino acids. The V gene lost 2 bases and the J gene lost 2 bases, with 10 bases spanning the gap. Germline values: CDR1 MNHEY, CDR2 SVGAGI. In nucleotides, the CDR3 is TGTGCCAGCAGTTACGCCCCAGCGGCCTACGAGCAGTACTTC. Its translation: CASSYAPAAYEQYF.

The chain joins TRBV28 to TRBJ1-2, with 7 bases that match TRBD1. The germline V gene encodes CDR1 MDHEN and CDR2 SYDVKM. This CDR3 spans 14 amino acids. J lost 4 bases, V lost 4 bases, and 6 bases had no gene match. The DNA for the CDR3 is TGTGCCAGCAGTTGGGACAGAGACGCCTATGGCTACACCTTC. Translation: CASSWDRDAYGYTF.

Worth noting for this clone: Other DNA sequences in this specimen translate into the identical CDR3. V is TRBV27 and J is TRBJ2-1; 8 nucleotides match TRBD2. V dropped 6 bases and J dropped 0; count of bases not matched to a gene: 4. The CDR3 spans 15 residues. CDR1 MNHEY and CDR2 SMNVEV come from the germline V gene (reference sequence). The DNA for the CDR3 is TGTGCCAGCAGCTCCAGCGGGAGCTCCTACAATGAGCAGTTCTTC. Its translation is CASSSSGSSYNEQFF.

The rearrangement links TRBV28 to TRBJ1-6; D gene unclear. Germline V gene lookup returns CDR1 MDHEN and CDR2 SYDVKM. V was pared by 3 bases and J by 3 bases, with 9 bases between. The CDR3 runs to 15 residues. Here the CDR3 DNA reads TGTGCCAGCAGTTTCTCAGGCCGCTATAATTCACCCCTCCACTTT. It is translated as CASSFSGRYNSPLHF.

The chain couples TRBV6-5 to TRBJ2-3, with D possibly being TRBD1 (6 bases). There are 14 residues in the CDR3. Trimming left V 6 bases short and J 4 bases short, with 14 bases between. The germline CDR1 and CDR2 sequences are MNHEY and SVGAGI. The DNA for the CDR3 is TGTGCCAGCAGAACGGGACACCAAGCAGATACGCAGTATTTT. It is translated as CASRTGHQADTQYF.

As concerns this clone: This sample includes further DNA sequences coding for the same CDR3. The chain's CDR3 is CASSQGLAGQETQYF. As DNA, the CDR3 is TGCGCCAGCAGCCAAGGACTAGCGGGGCAAGAGACCCAGTACTTC. This chain joins TRBV4-1 and TRBJ2-5; TRBD2 agrees at 11 bases. Germline V CDR1 and CDR2: MGHRA, YSYEKL. J gave up 2 bases and V 1 base, and 0 bases lay outside the gene matches. The CDR3 runs 15 residues.

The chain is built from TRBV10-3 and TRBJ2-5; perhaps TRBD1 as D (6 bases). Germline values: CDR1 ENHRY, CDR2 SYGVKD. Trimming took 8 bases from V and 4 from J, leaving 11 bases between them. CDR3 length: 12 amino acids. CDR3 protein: CAIGLTGETQYF. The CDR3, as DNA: TGTGCCATCGGACTGACAGGAGAGACCCAGTACTTC.

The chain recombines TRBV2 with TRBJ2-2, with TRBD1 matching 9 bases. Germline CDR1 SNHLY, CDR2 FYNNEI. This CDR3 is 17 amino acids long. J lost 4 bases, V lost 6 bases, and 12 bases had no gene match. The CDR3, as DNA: TGTGCCAGCAGCCCCCGGGGGACAGGGTCGTTCACCGGGGAGCTGTTTTTT. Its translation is CASSPRGTGSFTGELFF.

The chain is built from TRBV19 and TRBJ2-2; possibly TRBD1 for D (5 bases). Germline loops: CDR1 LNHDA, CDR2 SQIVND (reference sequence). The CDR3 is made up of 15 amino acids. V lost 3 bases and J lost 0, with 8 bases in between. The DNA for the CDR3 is TGTGCCAGTAGTATTAGGACAACGAACACCGGGGAGCTGTTTTTT. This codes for CASSIRTTNTGELFF.

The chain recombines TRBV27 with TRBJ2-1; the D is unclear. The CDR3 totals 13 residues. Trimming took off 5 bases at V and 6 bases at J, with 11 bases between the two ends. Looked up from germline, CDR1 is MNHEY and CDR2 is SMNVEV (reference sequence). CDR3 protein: CASSLDVSNEQFF. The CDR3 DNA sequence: TGTGCCAGCAGTCTAGACGTAAGCAATGAGCAGTTCTTC.

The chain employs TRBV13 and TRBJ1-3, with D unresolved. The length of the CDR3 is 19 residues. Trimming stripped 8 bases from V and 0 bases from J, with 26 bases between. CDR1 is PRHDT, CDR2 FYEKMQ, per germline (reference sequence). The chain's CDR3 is CASYPGSVRSRSSGNTIYF. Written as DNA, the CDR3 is TGTGCCAGCTACCCCGGGTCGGTCCGGTCTAGGAGCTCTGGAAACACCATATATTTT.

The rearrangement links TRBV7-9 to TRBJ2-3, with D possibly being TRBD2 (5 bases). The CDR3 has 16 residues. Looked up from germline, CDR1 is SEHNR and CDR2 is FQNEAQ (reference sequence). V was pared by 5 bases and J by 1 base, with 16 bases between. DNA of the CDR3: TGTGCCAGCAGCCCCGCCGGGGTAGATGGCACAGATACGCAGTATTTT. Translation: CASSPAGVDGTDTQYF.

The chain's CDR3 is CASSQDRSGGNNEQFF. The CDR3 DNA is TGTGCCAGCAGCCAAGATCGCAGCGGGGGAAACAATGAGCAGTTCTTC. The chain has TRBV4-2 and TRBJ2-1, with 8 positions matching TRBD2. The germline V gene encodes CDR1 LGHNA and CDR2 YNFKEQ. V dropped 0 bases and J dropped 5; count of bases not matched to a gene: 6. The CDR3 is 16 residues long.

The chain's CDR3 is CASSPRTSGKEGTDTQYF. As DNA, the CDR3 is TGTGCCAGCTCACCCCGGACTAGCGGGAAGGAGGGCACAGATACGCAGTATTTT. The V and J genes are TRBV18 and TRBJ2-3, with 12 bases aligning to TRBD2. The CDR3 totals 18 residues. V shed 3 bases, J shed 1 base, and the junction held 8 bases outside the gene matches. Germline CDR1 KGHSH, CDR2 LQKENI.

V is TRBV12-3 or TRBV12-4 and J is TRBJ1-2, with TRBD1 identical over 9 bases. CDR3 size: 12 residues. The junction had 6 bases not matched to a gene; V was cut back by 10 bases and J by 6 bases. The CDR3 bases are TGTGCCATACGGACAGGGGTGAATGGCTACACCTTC. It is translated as CAIRTGVNGYTF.

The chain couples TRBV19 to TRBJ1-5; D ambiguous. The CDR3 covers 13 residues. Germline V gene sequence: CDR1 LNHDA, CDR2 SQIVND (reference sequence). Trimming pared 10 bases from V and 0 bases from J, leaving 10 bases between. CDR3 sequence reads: CATAVYSNQPQHF. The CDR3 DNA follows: TGTGCCACGGCGGTCTATAGCAATCAGCCCCAGCATTTT. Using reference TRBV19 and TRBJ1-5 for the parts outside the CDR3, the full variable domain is DGGITQSPKYLFRKEGQNVTLSCEQNLNHDAMYWYRQDPGQGLRLIYYSQIVNDFQKGDIAEGYSVSREKKESFPLTVTSAQKNPTAFYLCATAVYSNQPQHFGDGTRLSIL.

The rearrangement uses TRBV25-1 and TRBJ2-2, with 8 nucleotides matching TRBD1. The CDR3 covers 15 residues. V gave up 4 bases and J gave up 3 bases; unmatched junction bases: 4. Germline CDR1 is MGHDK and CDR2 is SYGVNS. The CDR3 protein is CASSVPDRDTGELFF. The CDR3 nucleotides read TGTGCCAGCAGTGTTCCGGACAGGGACACCGGGGAGCTGTTTTTT.

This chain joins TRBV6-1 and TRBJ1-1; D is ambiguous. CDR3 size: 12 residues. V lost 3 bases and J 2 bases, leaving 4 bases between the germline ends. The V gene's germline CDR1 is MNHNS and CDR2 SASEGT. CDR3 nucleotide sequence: TGTGCCAGCAGTGAGAGTAACACTGAAGCTTTCTTT. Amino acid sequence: CASSESNTEAFF.

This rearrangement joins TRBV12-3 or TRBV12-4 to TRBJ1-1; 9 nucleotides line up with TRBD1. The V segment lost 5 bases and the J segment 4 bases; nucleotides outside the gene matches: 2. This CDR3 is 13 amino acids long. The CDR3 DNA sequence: TGTGCCAGCAGTCTGGACAGGGGCACTGAAGCTTTCTTT. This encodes CASSLDRGTEAFF.

CDR3: CAIRLPRSSGSYEQYF. CDR3 in DNA: TGTGCCATCAGGCTACCTAGGTCTAGCGGATCCTACGAGCAGTACTTC. This chain connects TRBV10-3 to TRBJ2-7; 7 bases map to TRBD2. Looked up from germline, CDR1 is ENHRY and CDR2 is SYGVKD. V dropped 6 bases and J dropped 1; count of bases not matched to a gene: 12. The CDR3 is made up of 16 amino acids.

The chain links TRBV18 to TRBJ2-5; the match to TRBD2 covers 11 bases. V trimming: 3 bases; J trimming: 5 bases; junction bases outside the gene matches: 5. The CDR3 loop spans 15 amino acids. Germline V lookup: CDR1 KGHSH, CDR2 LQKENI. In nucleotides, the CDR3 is TGTGCCAGCTCACCGATAGCGGGAGGGCCGGAGACCCAGTACTTC. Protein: CASSPIAGGPETQYF.

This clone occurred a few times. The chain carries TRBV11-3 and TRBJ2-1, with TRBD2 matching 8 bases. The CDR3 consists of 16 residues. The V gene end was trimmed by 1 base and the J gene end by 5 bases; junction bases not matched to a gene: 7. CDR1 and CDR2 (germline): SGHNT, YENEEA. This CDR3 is CASSLGGTRANNEQFF. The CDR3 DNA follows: TGTGCCAGCAGCTTAGGTGGGACTAGGGCAAACAATGAGCAGTTCTTC.

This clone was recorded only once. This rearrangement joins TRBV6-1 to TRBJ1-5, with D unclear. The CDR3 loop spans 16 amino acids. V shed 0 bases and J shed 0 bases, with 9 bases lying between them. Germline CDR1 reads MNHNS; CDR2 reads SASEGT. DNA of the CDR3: TGTGCCAGCAGTGAAGCCGGGAGATATAGCAATCAGCCCCAGCATTTT. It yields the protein CASSEAGRYSNQPQHF.

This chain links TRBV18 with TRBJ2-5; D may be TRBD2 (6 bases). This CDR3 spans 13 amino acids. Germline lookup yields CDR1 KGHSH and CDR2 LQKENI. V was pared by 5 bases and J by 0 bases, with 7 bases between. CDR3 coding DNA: TGTGCCAGCTCAGGGGGGTACCAAGAGACCCAGTACTTC. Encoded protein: CASSGGYQETQYF.

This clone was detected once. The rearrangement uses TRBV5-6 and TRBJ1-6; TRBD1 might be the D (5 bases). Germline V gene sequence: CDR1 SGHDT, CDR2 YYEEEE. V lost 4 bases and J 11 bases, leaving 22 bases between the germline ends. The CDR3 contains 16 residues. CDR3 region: CASSQIVRSGDPPLHF. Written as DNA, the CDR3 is TGTGCCAGCAGCCAGATAGTTCGATCGGGGGATCCACCCCTCCACTTT.

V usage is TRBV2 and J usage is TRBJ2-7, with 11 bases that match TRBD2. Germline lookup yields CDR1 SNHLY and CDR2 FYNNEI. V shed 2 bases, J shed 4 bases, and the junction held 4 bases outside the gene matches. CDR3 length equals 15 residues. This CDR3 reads CASSEFASGRYEQYF. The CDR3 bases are TGTGCCAGCAGTGAATTTGCTAGCGGGAGGTACGAGCAGTACTTC. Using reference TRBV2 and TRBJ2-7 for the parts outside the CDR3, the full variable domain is EPEVTQTPSHQVTQMGQEVILRCVPISNHLYFYWYRQILGQKVEFLVSFYNNEISEKSEIFDDQFSVERPDGSNFTLKIRSTKLEDSAMYFCASSEFASGRYEQYFGPGTRLTVT.

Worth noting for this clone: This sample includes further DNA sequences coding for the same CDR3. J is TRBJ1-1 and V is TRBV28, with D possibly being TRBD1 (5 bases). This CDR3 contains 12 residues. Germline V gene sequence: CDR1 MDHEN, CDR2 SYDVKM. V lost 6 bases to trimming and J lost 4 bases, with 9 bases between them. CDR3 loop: CASRTGGTEAFF. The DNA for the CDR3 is TGTGCCAGCAGAACGGGGGGCACTGAAGCTTTCTTT.

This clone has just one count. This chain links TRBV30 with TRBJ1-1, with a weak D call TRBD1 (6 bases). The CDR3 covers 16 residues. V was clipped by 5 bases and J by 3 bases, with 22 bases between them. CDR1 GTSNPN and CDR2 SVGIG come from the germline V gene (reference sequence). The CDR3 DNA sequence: TGTGCCTGGGGGAGGGGGGGGGACCTTAGCGACACTGAAGCTTTCTTT. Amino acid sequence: CAWGRGGDLSDTEAFF.

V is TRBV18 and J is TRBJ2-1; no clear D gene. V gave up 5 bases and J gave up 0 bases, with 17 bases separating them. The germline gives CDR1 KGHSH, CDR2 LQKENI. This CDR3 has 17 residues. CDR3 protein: CASSAPSRRSSYNEQFF. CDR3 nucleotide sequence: TGTGCCAGCTCAGCCCCCTCACGGCGGAGCTCCTACAATGAGCAGTTCTTC. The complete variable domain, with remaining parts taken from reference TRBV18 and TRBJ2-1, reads NAGVMQNPRHLVRRRGQEARLRCSPMKGHSHVYWYRQLPEEGLKFMVYLQKENIIDESGMPKERFSAEFPKEGPSILRIQQVVRGDSAAYFCASSAPSRRSSYNEQFFGPGTRLTVL.

CDR3 sequence (DNA): TGTGCCAGCAACTTCGCCGGGACAGAACAGGACACCATATATTTT. It is translated as CASNFAGTEQDTIYF. The chain is built from TRBV5-5 and TRBJ1-3; TRBD1 aligns across 7 bases. Per the germline V gene, CDR1 is SGHKS and CDR2 is YYEKEE (reference sequence). The CDR3 consists of 15 residues. Trimming at V came to 6 bases and at J to 8 bases, leaving 14 bases not matched to a gene.